The 11 T cell receptor beta chains reported below all come from one sample, sequenced in a study of CXCR3-negative and CXCR3-positive naive CD8 T cells. No antigen is known for these receptors. Study results and limitations: Naive CXCR3-positive cells had TRB CDR3s more hydrophobic than those of CXCR3-negative naive cells.

UMI-tagged TRB cDNA libraries were built via 5' RACE. TCRdb reanalyzed the 5' RACE reads, giving one entry per CDR3 protein sequence and no DNA. Its table records around 160,000 distinct CDR3 sequences. Sequenced input: naive CXCR3+ CD8+ T cells from blood. Subset in this sample: CD45RO-CCR7+CD27+CD95- naive CD8+ T cells expressing CXCR3 (TNR3+). Every receptor here comes from a human donor in good health. Some clones in this sample may be carry-over from other donors' samples.

This chain links TRBV9 with TRBJ2-1; TCRdb's assignment of TRBD1 cannot be checked, as there is no DNA. CDR1 is SGDLS and CDR2 is YYNGEE in the germline V gene. The CDR3 has 13 residues. CDR3 protein: CASSVLGGDEQFF.

V gene TRBV29-1 combines with J gene TRBJ2-3; TCRdb's D call of TRBD1 is untestable without DNA. This CDR3 is built from 13 residues. Germline assignment: CDR1 SQVTM and CDR2 ANQGSEA. This chain's CDR3 is CSVEFGGADTQYF.

The genes are TRBV27 and TRBJ1-2. CDR1 is MNHEY and CDR2 is SMNVEV in the germline V gene (reference sequence). The CDR3 spans 13 residues. CDR3 sequence reads: CATRGREDYGYTF.

The chain uses TRBV9 and TRBJ2-1; TCRdb's assignment of TRBD2 cannot be checked, as there is no DNA. The CDR3 covers 15 residues. The germline gives CDR1 SGDLS, CDR2 YYNGEE. The chain's CDR3 is CASSGGLAGAIEQFF.

V is TRBV10-2 and J is TRBJ2-5; the D call from TCRdb, TRBD1, cannot be confirmed without DNA. Germline CDR1 reads WSHSY; CDR2 reads SAAADI. This CDR3 has 13 residues. The CDR3 loop is CATTGVSGETQYF.

The CDR3 loop reads CASSQETTSGGAVGELFF. The chain has TRBV4-3 and TRBJ2-2; the D call from TCRdb, TRBD2, cannot be confirmed without DNA. Germline lookup yields CDR1 LGHNA and CDR2 YSLEER. The CDR3 sequence is 18 residues long.

The J gene is TRBJ2-7, the V gene TRBV29-1; TCRdb calls TRBD1, which cannot be checked without DNA. The CDR3 totals 14 residues. Germline V CDR1 and CDR2: SQVTM, ANQGSEA. The CDR3 sequence: CSVESPDSGYEQYF.

The chain links TRBV4-3 to TRBJ2-7; TCRdb names TRBD1, which stays unverified in the absence of DNA. CDR1 and CDR2 from the germline V gene are LGHNA and YSLEER. This CDR3 region has 15 residues. CDR3 protein: CASSPRGGGPYEQYF.

The chain uses TRBV4-2 and TRBJ1-2. Germline assignment: CDR1 LGHNA and CDR2 YNFKEQ. The CDR3 consists of 15 residues. Here the CDR3 reads CASSQVYPNPYGYTF.

The V call is TRBV5-4, the J call TRBJ2-7; lacking DNA, the TRBD1 call made by TCRdb goes unchecked. This CDR3 contains 15 residues. Germline CDR1 is SGHNT and CDR2 is YYREEE (reference sequence). The CDR3 here is CASSNPRQGVGEQYF.

The chain recombines TRBV20-1 with TRBJ2-4; the TRBD1 assignment by TCRdb is unverifiable without DNA. Germline V gene sequence: CDR1 DFQATT, CDR2 SNEGSKA (reference sequence). The CDR3 is 11 amino acids. CDR3 sequence: CSARDLGLYVF.